One sample yielded the 32 T cell receptor beta chains listed below, sequenced in a study of blood T cell repertoires in COVID-19 (dated by TCRdb to about 2020). The library relied on the immunoSEQ multiplex PCR assay. TCRdb mirrors the immuneACCESS table, restricted to in-frame sequences. Some clones are absent from its copies; in checked studies, under half trace to an unresolved V gene, and the reason for the others is unknown. Here the sample has approximately 120,000 clones; less than 90% occur a single time. Of the sample, over 15% is held by the ten largest clones. Sequencing used PBMCs or T cells enriched from blood (not recorded which). All receptors come from a man aged 25-40 years who had recovered from COVID-19.

This clone has only a few counts. V is TRBV9 and J is TRBJ1-1; D is unresolved. The germline V and J ends were trimmed by 4 bases and 0 bases, with 10 bases remaining between them. This CDR3 has 14 amino acids. Germline CDR1 is SGDLS and CDR2 is YYNGEE. CDR3 bases: TGTGCCAGCAGCACGAGCTATTTGAACACTGAAGCTTTCTTT. Translated, it gives CASSTSYLNTEAFF.

J is TRBJ2-1 and V is TRBV7-2; 11 bases map to TRBD1. Germline trimming cut 7 bases from V and 8 bases from J; bases unmatched to any gene: 10. From germline, CDR1 is SGHTA and CDR2 FQGNSA. This CDR3 has 15 residues. The CDR3 nucleotides read TGTGCCAGCAAGAATACCGGGACAGGGGGGCATGAGCAGTTCTTC. Translation gives CASKNTGTGGHEQFF.

The chain employs TRBV28 and TRBJ2-7; TRBD1 matches 7 bases. The V gene's germline CDR1 is MDHEN and CDR2 SYDVKM. J lost 4 bases, V lost 4 bases, and 7 bases had no gene match. The CDR3 is 14 residues long. CDR3 in amino acids: CASSSGTADYEQYV. CDR3 coding DNA: TGTGCCAGCAGTTCGGGGACAGCCGATTACGAGCAGTACGTC.

The chain uses TRBV6-5 and TRBJ1-1, with a possible D match to TRBD1 (5 bases). This CDR3 is 11 amino acids long. Germline V gene data show CDR1 as MNHEY and CDR2 as SVGAGI. V lost 7 bases, J lost 8 bases, and 11 bases lay in between. DNA of the CDR3: TGTGCCAGCACTACGCGGGGGGAAGCTTTCTTT. It codes for CASTTRGEAFF.

The chain joins TRBV5-1 to TRBJ1-4; 8 nucleotides agree with TRBD1. This CDR3 spans 15 amino acids. Trimming took 3 bases from V and 3 from J; bases not matched to a gene: 4. Germline V gene lookup returns CDR1 SGHRS and CDR2 YFSETQ. The CDR3 is CASSSQGEPNEKLFF. The CDR3 nucleotides are TGCGCCAGCAGCTCACAGGGGGAGCCTAATGAAAAACTGTTTTTT. The variable domain in full, with the rest retrieved from reference TRBV5-1 and TRBJ1-4, is KAGVTQTPRYLIKTRGQQVTLSCSPISGHRSVSWYQQTPGQGLQFLFEYFSETQRNKGNFPGRFSGRQFSNSRSEMNVSTLELGDSALYLCASSSQGEPNEKLFFGSGTQLSVL.

This sequence joins TRBV3-1 (or the pseudogene TRBV3-2) and TRBJ2-1, with TRBD1 identical over 11 bases. CDR3 length: 17 residues. Germline lookup yields CDR1 LGHDT and CDR2 YNNKEL (reference sequence). V was pared by 1 base and J by 8 bases, with 10 bases of the junction left unmatched. In nucleotides, the CDR3 is TGTGCCAGCAGCCAAGGGACCGGGACAGGGGGATTAGATGAGCAGTTCTTC. This encodes CASSQGTGTGGLDEQFF.

The chain carries TRBV9 and TRBJ1-4, with D perhaps TRBD1 (6 bases). Looked up from germline, CDR1 is SGDLS and CDR2 is YYNGEE. This CDR3 is 18 amino acids long. V lost 5 bases and J 0 bases, leaving 20 bases between the germline ends. The CDR3 spells CASSLTGTPVSTNEKLFF. The CDR3 DNA reads as TGTGCCAGCAGTCTAACCGGGACACCTGTTTCAACTAATGAAAAACTGTTTTTT.

The rearrangement joins TRBV6-4 to TRBJ2-3; TRBD2 matches 9 bases. The CDR3 length is 15 residues. The germline CDR1 and CDR2 sequences are MRHNA and SNTAGT. J lost 0 bases, V lost 7 bases, and 5 bases had no gene match. The CDR3 DNA is TGTGCCAGCAAGCCTAGCGGGGCTAGCACAGATACGCAGTATTTT. Protein sequence: CASKPSGASTDTQYF.

The chain carries TRBV5-4 and TRBJ2-1; 8 bases align to TRBD1. Germline lookup yields CDR1 SGHNT and CDR2 YYREEE (reference sequence). The CDR3 is made up of 15 amino acids. J was trimmed by 4 bases and V by 0 bases; bases with no gene match: 3. The CDR3 spells CASSLDRGFYNEQFF. CDR3 bases: TGTGCCAGCAGCTTGGACAGGGGGTTTTACAATGAGCAGTTCTTC. The full variable domain, in which reference TRBV5-4 and TRBJ2-1 provide the parts outside the CDR3, is ETGVTQSPTHLIKTRGQQVTLRCSSQSGHNTVSWYQQALGQGPQFIFQYYREEENGRGNFPPRFSGLQFPNYSSELNVNALELDDSALYLCASSLDRGFYNEQFFGPGTRLTVL.

The chain has TRBV11-2 and TRBJ2-3, with TRBD2 identical over 10 bases. The CDR3 totals 15 residues. Germline CDR1 reads SGHAT; CDR2 reads FQNNGV. Trimming cost V 5 bases and J 2 bases; bases outside gene matches: 4. Here the CDR3 DNA reads TGTGCCAGCAGCCTTACTAGCGGGGCCACAGATACGCAGTATTTT. Translation gives CASSLTSGATDTQYF.

The V gene is TRBV7-8, the J gene TRBJ2-5, with 16 bases that match TRBD2. CDR3 length: 18 residues. V trimming: 3 bases; J trimming: 4 bases; junction bases outside the gene matches: 8. The germline CDR1 and CDR2 sequences are SGHVS and FQNEAQ. As DNA, the CDR3 is TGTGCCAGCAGCTTCCTAGCCGGGACTAGCGGGGGGGGAGAGACCCAGTACTTC. Protein product: CASSFLAGTSGGGETQYF.

The V and J genes are TRBV7-9 and TRBJ2-7; TRBD1 matches at 9 bases. Germline loops: CDR1 SEHNR, CDR2 FQNEAQ (reference sequence). Losses at the gene ends were 5 bases for V and 3 bases for J; bases not matched to a gene: 14. The CDR3 totals 17 residues. The CDR3 loop reads CASSVGQGNSPYYEQYF. The CDR3 DNA reads TGTGCCAGCAGCGTGGGACAGGGTAATTCCCCCTACTACGAGCAGTACTTC. The full variable domain, with the rest looked up from reference TRBV7-9 and TRBJ2-7, is DTGVSQNPRHKITKRGQNVTFRCDPISEHNRLYWYRQTLGQGPEFLTYFQNEAQLEKSRLLSDRFSAERPKGSFSTLEIQRTEQGDSAMYLCASSVGQGNSPYYEQYFGPGTRLTVT.

CDR3 DNA: TGCAGCGTTGTGGGGGATCGGGAGACCCCCTACGAGCAGTACTTC. This gives the protein CSVVGDRETPYEQYF. The genes are TRBV29-1 and TRBJ2-7, with a weak D call TRBD2 (6 bases). Trimming pared 4 bases from V and 2 bases from J, leaving 18 bases between. The germline gives CDR1 SQVTM, CDR2 ANQGSEA. The CDR3 covers 15 residues.

The rearrangement uses TRBV19 and TRBJ1-4; D is unclear. V was shortened by 7 bases and J by 0 bases, with 12 bases between the two germline ends. Germline CDR1 is LNHDA and CDR2 is SQIVND (reference sequence). CDR3 length: 15 amino acids. The CDR3: CASNPGGPTNEKLFF. In nucleotides, the CDR3 is TGTGCCAGTAACCCCGGAGGGCCAACTAATGAAAAACTGTTTTTT.

The chain uses TRBV4-1 and TRBJ2-5; 9 bases map to TRBD2. Germline V gene sequence: CDR1 MGHRA, CDR2 YSYEKL. Trimming at V came to 1 base and at J to 5 bases, leaving 5 bases not matched to a gene. This CDR3 contains 15 residues. The CDR3 loop is CASSQGGGAPETQYF. Written as DNA, the CDR3 is TGCGCCAGCAGCCAAGGCGGGGGGGCCCCTGAGACCCAGTACTTC.

The chain links TRBV4-1 to TRBJ1-2; the match to TRBD1 covers 7 bases. V shed 1 base, J shed 6 bases, and the junction held 11 bases outside the gene matches. This CDR3 has 16 amino acids. Germline V gives CDR1 MGHRA, CDR2 YSYEKL. CDR3 loop: CASSQVLRGLGDGYTF. The CDR3 DNA follows: TGCGCCAGCAGCCAAGTTTTAAGGGGGCTCGGGGATGGCTACACCTTC.

The rearrangement joins TRBV5-4 to TRBJ2-6, with 9 bases lining up with TRBD1. The CDR3 length is 17 residues. The junction had 8 bases not matched to a gene; V was cut back by 4 bases and J by 3 bases. Germline loops: CDR1 SGHNT, CDR2 YYREEE (reference sequence). The CDR3 spells CASSPGTGSNGANVLTF. The CDR3 bases are TGTGCCAGCAGCCCCGGGACAGGGTCCAATGGGGCCAACGTCCTGACTTTC.

The chain employs TRBV6-1 and TRBJ2-3; a possible D gene is TRBD1 (5 bases). This CDR3 is built from 15 residues. Germline V gene data show CDR1 as MNHNS and CDR2 as SASEGT. V was cut by 0 bases and J by 4 bases, with 11 bases left in between. This CDR3 reads CASSEAQGWADTQYF. As DNA, the CDR3 is TGTGCCAGCAGTGAAGCGCAGGGATGGGCAGATACGCAGTATTTT.

The rearrangement uses TRBV25-1 and TRBJ1-4; the D gene is possibly TRBD1 (5 bases). V was trimmed by 6 bases and J by 3 bases, leaving 17 bases between them. Germline CDR1 and CDR2: MGHDK and SYGVNS. The CDR3 totals 16 residues. This CDR3 reads CASSRTSDKSNEKLFF. In nucleotides, the CDR3 is TGTGCCAGCAGCCGAACCTCGGACAAGTCTAATGAAAAACTGTTTTTT.

The CDR3: CASSPPSGQGGGELFF. In DNA, the CDR3 is TGTGCCAGCTCACCACCTAGCGGACAGGGAGGCGGGGAGCTGTTTTTT. V is TRBV18 and J is TRBJ2-2; 8 bases line up with TRBD1. This CDR3 is built from 16 residues. Germline lookup yields CDR1 KGHSH and CDR2 LQKENI. V trimming: 0 bases; J trimming: 7 bases; junction bases outside the gene matches: 7.

This chain connects TRBV2 to TRBJ2-4; 13 bases align to TRBD2. J lost 8 bases, V lost 4 bases, and 5 bases had no gene match. This CDR3 comprises 15 residues. Germline V gene lookup returns CDR1 SNHLY and CDR2 FYNNEI. CDR3 amino acids: CASSGTSGRGDIQYF. The DNA for the CDR3 is TGTGCCAGCAGTGGGACTAGCGGGAGAGGGGACATTCAGTACTTC.

This chain joins TRBV9 and TRBJ2-1, with D uncertain. The CDR3 covers 13 residues. Germline loops: CDR1 SGDLS, CDR2 YYNGEE. Trimming removed 4 bases at V and 3 bases at J, with 8 bases between. In nucleotides, the CDR3 is TGTGCCAGCAGCCCCAGCGACTACAATGAGCAGTTCTTC. Translating it yields CASSPSDYNEQFF. The full variable domain, its missing parts supplied by reference TRBV9 and TRBJ2-1, is DSGVTQTPKHLITATGQRVTLRCSPRSGDLSVYWYQQSLDQGLQFLIQYYNGEERAKGNILERFSAQQFPDLHSELNLSSLELGDSALYFCASSPSDYNEQFFGPGTRLTVL.

The chain uses TRBV21-1 and TRBJ1-1; the table's D gene call, TRBD1, was not cross checked with the DNA. TRBV21-1 has pseudogene status. CDR3 size: 13 residues. This CDR3 is CASSKEGLDEAFF. CDR3 DNA sequence: TGTGCCAGCAGCAAAGAGGGGTTGGATGAAGCTTTCTTT.

The chain employs TRBV19 and TRBJ2-2; 9 positions match TRBD2. With 5 bases clipped from V and 4 bases from J, the junction kept 5 bases outside the gene matches. This CDR3 has 15 amino acids. Germline V lookup: CDR1 LNHDA, CDR2 SQIVND (reference sequence). The CDR3 DNA reads TGTGCCAGTAGTTCTAGCGGGGATCGCACCGGGGAGCTGTTTTTT. Amino acid sequence: CASSSSGDRTGELFF.

The chain uses TRBV10-3 and TRBJ1-6; weak D call: TRBD1 (5 bases). Trimming took off 7 bases at V and 5 bases at J, with 12 bases between the two ends. The CDR3 has 14 amino acids. Germline V gives CDR1 ENHRY, CDR2 SYGVKD. Here the CDR3 reads CAIKELQDNSPLHF. DNA for the CDR3: TGTGCCATCAAGGAGTTACAGGATAATTCACCCCTCCACTTT.

The chain links TRBV14 to TRBJ2-1; 10 bases map to TRBD2. Germline values: CDR1 SGHDN, CDR2 FVKESK. The CDR3 is 16 amino acids. J gave up 11 bases and V 4 bases, and 14 bases lay outside the gene matches. This chain's CDR3 is CASSPQRPSGSPKQFF. In nucleotides, the CDR3 is TGTGCCAGCAGCCCACAACGTCCTAGCGGGAGTCCGAAGCAGTTCTTC. Based on the CDR3 plus reference TRBV14 and TRBJ2-1, the full variable domain is EAGVTQFPSHSVIEKGQTVTLRCDPISGHDNLYWYRRVMGKEIKFLLHFVKESKQDESGMPNNRFLAERTGGTYSTLKVQPAELEDSGVYFCASSPQRPSGSPKQFFGPGTRLTVL.

The CDR3 DNA sequence: TGTGCCAGCAGTGACGGGCAGGGATTGACCGGGGAGCTGTTTTTT. Its protein product is CASSDGQGLTGELFF. The V and J genes are TRBV2 and TRBJ2-2; maybe TRBD1 (5 bases). This CDR3 contains 15 residues. CDR1 and CDR2 (germline): SNHLY, FYNNEI. Deletions cut 3 bases from V and 5 bases from J, with 13 bases between. The full variable domain, completed using reference TRBV2 and TRBJ2-2, is EPEVTQTPSHQVTQMGQEVILRCVPISNHLYFYWYRQILGQKVEFLVSFYNNEISEKSEIFDDQFSVERPDGSNFTLKIRSTKLEDSAMYFCASSDGQGLTGELFFGEGSRLTVL.

The J gene is TRBJ2-2, the V gene TRBV7-9; a possible D gene is TRBD2 (6 bases). The ends were cut back, 5 bases at V and 3 bases at J, with 22 bases in the middle. The CDR3 runs to 18 residues. Per the germline V gene, CDR1 is SEHNR and CDR2 is FQNEAQ (reference sequence). CDR3 loop: CASSPAEKRAFDTGELFF. CDR3 nucleotides: TGTGCCAGCAGCCCGGCCGAAAAGCGGGCTTTCGACACCGGGGAGCTGTTTTTT.

The chain joins TRBV7-3 to TRBJ1-1; D is unclear. From germline, CDR1 is SGHTA and CDR2 FQGTGA. The CDR3 is made up of 16 amino acids. Deletions cut 5 bases from V and 1 base from J, with 17 bases between. The CDR3 DNA follows: TGTGCCAGCAGCAAACCCGCCGGGGATTCGAACACTGAAGCTTTCTTT. This codes for CASSKPAGDSNTEAFF.

The chain recombines TRBV19 with TRBJ2-2; TRBD1 agrees at 7 bases. The CDR3 loop spans 20 amino acids. Trimming took 4 bases from V and 3 from J; bases not matched to a gene: 20. CDR1 and CDR2 from the germline V gene are LNHDA and SQIVND (reference sequence). CDR3 loop: CASSNPSFVVRGRYTGELFF. CDR3 in DNA: TGTGCCAGTAGTAACCCCTCCTTCGTTGTGAGGGGGCGATACACCGGGGAGCTGTTTTTT.

V gene TRBV15 combines with J gene TRBJ1-5, with TRBD1 matching over 7 bases. The CDR3 sequence is 17 residues long. Germline loops: CDR1 LNHNV, CDR2 YYDKDF (reference sequence). Trimming cost V 0 bases and J 0 bases; bases outside gene matches: 5. In nucleotides, the CDR3 is TGTGCCACCAGCAGAGAGATCAGGGGGGATAGCAATCAGCCCCAGCATTTT. Encoded protein: CATSREIRGDSNQPQHF.

The chain combines TRBV14 with TRBJ1-2; D perhaps matches TRBD1 (6 bases). The length of the CDR3 is 13 residues. V was trimmed by 4 bases and J by 8 bases, leaving 14 bases between them. Per germline, CDR1 SGHDN and CDR2 FVKESK. Here the CDR3 reads CASSLRTAGGYTF. The CDR3 DNA is TGTGCCAGCAGCCTAAGGACAGCGGGGGGCTACACCTTC.